The entry below gives a single T cell receptor (beta chain) sequence along with its context. The data derive from a study of blood T cell repertoires in COVID-19. Background on the study: Researchers got acute and convalescent COVID-19 samples from the United States, Italy and Spain. Sources were T cells, B-cell-depleted T cells, or PBMCs; the material itself was cDNA or gDNA.

Method: immunoSEQ multiplex PCR; TCRdb's copy keeps in-frame clones and lacks some. The profile shows over 300,000 clones, roughly 85% of them singletons. This TCR was recovered from a human donor in a cohort sampled during active COVID-19. Material: peripheral blood.

The CDR3 coding sequence is TGTGCCTGGACCCCCGGGACAGCCCAAGAGACCCAGTACTTC. As protein: CAWTPGTAQETQYF. The chain uses TRBV30 and TRBJ2-5, with 7 bases fitting TRBD1. This CDR3 is 14 amino acids long. Germline V gene lookup returns CDR1 GTSNPN and CDR2 SVGIG (reference sequence). The V segment lost 4 bases and the J segment 1 base; nucleotides outside the gene matches: 6.